A selection of T cell receptor beta chains follows, all from one sample in a study of cytomegalovirus exposure and HLA in healthy donors. The protocol was immunoSEQ multiplex PCR, while the TCRdb copy is restricted to in-frame clones and leaves out a portion. This repertoire includes 200,000 to 250,000 clones. Sequenced sample: PBMCs. These receptor sequences come from a woman in her twenties or thirties in good health and CMV-seropositive. Both conserved end residues are trimmed from each CDR3. Each record gives: V gene, J gene, D gene, CDR3 protein. A D gene is named only where the DNA matches it firmly.

v_gene: TRBV7-9; j_gene: TRBJ1-2; d_gene: .; CDR3aa: ASSRDSQPNYGYT
v_gene: TRBV5-4; j_gene: TRBJ2-3; d_gene: .; CDR3aa: ASSLAVEGTDTQY
v_gene: TRBV6-1; j_gene: TRBJ2-7; d_gene: TRBD2; CDR3aa: ASSVPGTTYEQY
v_gene: TRBV5-6; j_gene: TRBJ2-7; d_gene: .; CDR3aa: ASSLDFDWKGLSYEQY
v_gene: TRBV10-3; j_gene: TRBJ2-3; d_gene: .; CDR3aa: AIRRDRSSTDTQY
v_gene: TRBV6-1; j_gene: TRBJ2-5; d_gene: .; CDR3aa: ASSVAEETQY
v_gene: TRBV19; j_gene: TRBJ1-1; d_gene: .; CDR3aa: ASSEIGQSYTEAF
v_gene: TRBV7-8; j_gene: TRBJ2-1; d_gene: .; CDR3aa: ASSPRFGTSTYNEQF
v_gene: TRBV5-4; j_gene: TRBJ2-6; d_gene: .; CDR3aa: ASSSPANRAGANVLT
v_gene: TRBV19; j_gene: TRBJ2-1; d_gene: TRBD1; CDR3aa: ASSFRTGGSPYNEQF
v_gene: TRBV10-1; j_gene: TRBJ1-1; d_gene: .; CDR3aa: ASRQDMNTEAF
v_gene: TRBV29-1; j_gene: TRBJ2-5; d_gene: TRBD2; CDR3aa: SAGGGEETQY
v_gene: TRBV27; j_gene: TRBJ1-3; d_gene: .; CDR3aa: ASSLSYGFSGNTIY
v_gene: TRBV10-1; j_gene: TRBJ2-3; d_gene: .; CDR3aa: ASSDPAGTGTDTQY
v_gene: TRBV5-1; j_gene: TRBJ2-5; d_gene: .; CDR3aa: ASSFGRGGQETQY
v_gene: TRBV18; j_gene: TRBJ2-5; d_gene: TRBD1; CDR3aa: ASSPPRTGGETQY
v_gene: TRBV25-1; j_gene: TRBJ1-6; d_gene: .; CDR3aa: ASTLYEGANSPLH
v_gene: TRBV5-1; j_gene: TRBJ2-2; d_gene: .; CDR3aa: ASSLEQELF
v_gene: TRBV2; j_gene: TRBJ2-7; d_gene: .; CDR3aa: ASSVPLSYEQY
v_gene: TRBV7-9; j_gene: TRBJ2-2; d_gene: .; CDR3aa: ASSLRQANTGELF
v_gene: TRBV4-1; j_gene: TRBJ1-1; d_gene: .; CDR3aa: ASSQGAKGRNTEAF
v_gene: TRBV27; j_gene: TRBJ2-7; d_gene: .; CDR3aa: ASRSRGQTHEQY
v_gene: TRBV19; j_gene: TRBJ1-2; d_gene: TRBD1; CDR3aa: ASSSRTGMDYGYT
v_gene: TRBV6-4; j_gene: TRBJ1-1; d_gene: .; CDR3aa: ASSADRNTEAF
v_gene: TRBV6-4; j_gene: TRBJ2-5; d_gene: TRBD2; CDR3aa: ANQKAGDLETQY
v_gene: TRBV12-5; j_gene: TRBJ2-5; d_gene: TRBD1; CDR3aa: ASGLVRTGSGETQY
v_gene: TRBV11-2; j_gene: TRBJ1-2; d_gene: TRBD1; CDR3aa: ASSLMGSGGLDGYT
v_gene: TRBV11-2; j_gene: TRBJ1-2; d_gene: TRBD1; CDR3aa: ASSLWTGLNYGYT
v_gene: TRBV10-2; j_gene: TRBJ2-4; d_gene: TRBD2; CDR3aa: ASGLAGAKNIQY
v_gene: TRBV4-1; j_gene: TRBJ1-2; d_gene: TRBD1; CDR3aa: ASSQGTGQRRGYT
v_gene: TRBV30; j_gene: TRBJ1-5; d_gene: TRBD1; CDR3aa: ASSGQGRSPQH
v_gene: TRBV5-4; j_gene: TRBJ2-3; d_gene: TRBD2; CDR3aa: ASSFGAGGSTDTQY
v_gene: TRBV19; j_gene: TRBJ1-1; d_gene: .; CDR3aa: ASGLGANTEAF
v_gene: TRBV5-1; j_gene: TRBJ1-3; d_gene: .; CDR3aa: ASSLFGVGENTIY
v_gene: TRBV10-3; j_gene: TRBJ2-3; d_gene: .; CDR3aa: AISDRGYTDTQY
v_gene: TRBV19; j_gene: TRBJ2-1; d_gene: TRBD1; CDR3aa: ASRTAGGNEQF
v_gene: TRBV7-9; j_gene: TRBJ2-3; d_gene: TRBD1; CDR3aa: ASSLSLLRDRGRDTQY
v_gene: TRBV2; j_gene: TRBJ1-6; d_gene: .; CDR3aa: ASSGQDNSPLH
v_gene: TRBV5-1; j_gene: TRBJ2-5; d_gene: TRBD2; CDR3aa: ASSEGGGSETQY
v_gene: TRBV7-2; j_gene: TRBJ2-7; d_gene: TRBD2; CDR3aa: ASSLALAGAYEQY
v_gene: TRBV11-2; j_gene: TRBJ2-1; d_gene: TRBD1; CDR3aa: ASSLRRDRGPNEQF
v_gene: TRBV5-5; j_gene: TRBJ1-5; d_gene: TRBD1; CDR3aa: ASSRALTGTGQPQH
v_gene: TRBV30; j_gene: TRBJ1-3; d_gene: .; CDR3aa: AWSVTGTSGNTIY
v_gene: TRBV6-1; j_gene: TRBJ1-5; d_gene: .; CDR3aa: ASRGAENQPQH
v_gene: TRBV15; j_gene: TRBJ1-1; d_gene: .; CDR3aa: ATSRVFITGRRDTEAF
v_gene: TRBV11-1; j_gene: TRBJ2-1; d_gene: .; CDR3aa: ASSLAAGELV
v_gene: TRBV18; j_gene: TRBJ1-2; d_gene: .; CDR3aa: ASSPPSGSVGYT
v_gene: TRBV4-1; j_gene: TRBJ2-1; d_gene: .; CDR3aa: ASSRAQGRLSGEQF
v_gene: TRBV5-6; j_gene: TRBJ1-2; d_gene: .; CDR3aa: ASSSDSWYGYT
v_gene: TRBV28; j_gene: TRBJ1-2; d_gene: .; CDR3aa: ASSSRRPDYGYT
v_gene: TRBV27; j_gene: TRBJ2-1; d_gene: TRBD2; CDR3aa: ASRITGTSGYNEQF
v_gene: TRBV6-1; j_gene: TRBJ1-1; d_gene: .; CDR3aa: ASRDSANTEAF
v_gene: TRBV27; j_gene: TRBJ1-3; d_gene: TRBD1; CDR3aa: ASQKLTGVPGNTIY
v_gene: TRBV15; j_gene: TRBJ2-3; d_gene: TRBD2; CDR3aa: ATSGGLAGPDTQY
v_gene: TRBV7-9; j_gene: TRBJ1-4; d_gene: TRBD1; CDR3aa: ASSSPTGGNEKLF
v_gene: TRBV18; j_gene: TRBJ1-2; d_gene: TRBD1; CDR3aa: ASSPYRGGNYGYT
v_gene: TRBV5-4; j_gene: TRBJ2-5; d_gene: TRBD2; CDR3aa: ASRGRGLAGSNGETQY
v_gene: TRBV5-1; j_gene: TRBJ1-2; d_gene: .; CDR3aa: ASSLIGGDYGYT
v_gene: TRBV7-9; j_gene: TRBJ2-3; d_gene: .; CDR3aa: ASRTPSTDTQY
v_gene: TRBV29-1; j_gene: TRBJ2-3; d_gene: .; CDR3aa: SVTYGDTQY